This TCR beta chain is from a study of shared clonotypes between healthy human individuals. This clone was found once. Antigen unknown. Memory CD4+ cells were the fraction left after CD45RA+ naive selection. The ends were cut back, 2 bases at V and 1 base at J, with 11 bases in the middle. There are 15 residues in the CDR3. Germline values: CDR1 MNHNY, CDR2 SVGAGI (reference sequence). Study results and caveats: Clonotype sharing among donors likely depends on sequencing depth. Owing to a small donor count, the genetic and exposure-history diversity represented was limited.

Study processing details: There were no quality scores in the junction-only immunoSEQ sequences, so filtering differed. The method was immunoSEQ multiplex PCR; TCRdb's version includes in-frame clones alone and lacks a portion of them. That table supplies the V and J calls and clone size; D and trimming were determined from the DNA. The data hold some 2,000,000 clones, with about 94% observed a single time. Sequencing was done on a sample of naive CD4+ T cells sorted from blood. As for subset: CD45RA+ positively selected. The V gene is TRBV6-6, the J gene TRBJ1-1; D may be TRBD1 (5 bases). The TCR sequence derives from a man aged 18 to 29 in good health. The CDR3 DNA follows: TGTGCCAGCAGTTACGGGGCCGCGGGGAACACTGAAGCTTTCTTT. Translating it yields CASSYGAAGNTEAFF.